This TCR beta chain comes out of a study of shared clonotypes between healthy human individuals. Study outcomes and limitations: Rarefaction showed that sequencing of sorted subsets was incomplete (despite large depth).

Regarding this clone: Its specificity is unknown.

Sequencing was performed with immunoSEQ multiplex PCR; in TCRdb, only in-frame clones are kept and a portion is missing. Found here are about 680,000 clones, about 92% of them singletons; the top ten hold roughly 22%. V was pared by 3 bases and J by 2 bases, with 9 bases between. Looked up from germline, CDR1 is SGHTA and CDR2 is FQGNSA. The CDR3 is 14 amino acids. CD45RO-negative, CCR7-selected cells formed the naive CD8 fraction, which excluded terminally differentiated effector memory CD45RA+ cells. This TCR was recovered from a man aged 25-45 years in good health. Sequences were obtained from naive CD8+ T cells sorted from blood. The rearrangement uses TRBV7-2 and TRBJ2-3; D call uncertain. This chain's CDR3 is CASSLWRTTDTQYF. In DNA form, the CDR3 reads TGTGCCAGCAGCTTGTGGCGGACCACAGATACGCAGTATTTT.